This T cell receptor (beta chain) was retrieved from a study of cytomegalovirus exposure and HLA in healthy donors. Some clones are missing from TCRdb's copy, which holds only in-frame ones; the method was immunoSEQ multiplex PCR. This table holds 150,000 or so clones, 85% to 90% found once. V lost 4 bases and J lost 3; bases outside the gene matches: 13. The CDR3 covers 17 residues. The germline gives CDR1 SGHVS, CDR2 FQNEAQ. Study-level findings and limits: Testing in vitro showed a few CMV-associated chains specific for CMV antigens.

With regard to this clone: What it recognizes is unknown.

Material: PBMCs. This sequence was found in a woman in her twenties or thirties in good health and CMV-seronegative. V and J are TRBV7-8 and TRBJ2-7; TRBD1 matches 9 bases. The CDR3: CASSWGSGQGSLYEQYF. Written as DNA, the CDR3 is TGTGCCAGCAGCTGGGGATCGGGACAGGGATCTCTCTACGAGCAGTACTTC. The whole variable domain, filled in from reference TRBV7-8 and TRBJ2-7, reads GAGVSQSPRYKVAKRGQDVALRCDPISGHVSLFWYQQALGQGPEFLTYFQNEAQLDKSGLPSDRFFAERPEGSVSTLKIQRTQQEDSAVYLCASSWGSGQGSLYEQYFGPGTRLTVT.